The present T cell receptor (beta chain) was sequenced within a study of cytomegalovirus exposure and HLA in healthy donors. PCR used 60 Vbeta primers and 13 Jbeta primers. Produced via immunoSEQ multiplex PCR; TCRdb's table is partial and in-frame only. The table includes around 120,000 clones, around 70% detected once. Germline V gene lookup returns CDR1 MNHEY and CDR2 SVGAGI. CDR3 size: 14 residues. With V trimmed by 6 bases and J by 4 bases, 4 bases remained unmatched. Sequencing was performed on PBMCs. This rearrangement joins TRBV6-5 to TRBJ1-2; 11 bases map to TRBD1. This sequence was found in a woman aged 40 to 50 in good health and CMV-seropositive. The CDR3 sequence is CASRTGTGGYGYTF. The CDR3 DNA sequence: TGTGCCAGCAGGACCGGGACAGGGGGCTATGGCTACACCTTC.